This is a list of T cell receptor beta chains from one sample in a study of blood T cell repertoires in COVID-19. Measured with immunoSEQ multiplex PCR; TCRdb has only the in-frame clones, and not every one. The table has 200,000 to 300,000 clones, 85% to 90% seen once. Material: peripheral blood. These receptors were taken from a woman aged 40 to 50 who had recovered from COVID-19. Both conserved end residues are part of each CDR3. A D gene is named only where the DNA matches it firmly. The size of a clone is reported for some rows only, either as once, few or many, or as a class for expanded clones.

d_gene: TRBD1
v_gene: TRBV5-4
j_gene: TRBJ1-4
abundance: .
CDR3aa: CASSVDRGGGLFF
CDR3nt: TGTGCCAGCAGCGTCGACAGGGGTGGAGGACTGTTTTTT

d_gene: TRBD1
v_gene: TRBV18
j_gene: TRBJ1-1
abundance: few
CDR3aa: CASSLTTGGNTEAFF
CDR3nt: TGTGCCAGCTCACTAACGACAGGGGGCAACACTGAAGCTTTCTTT

d_gene: .
v_gene: TRBV7-6
j_gene: TRBJ2-1
abundance: .
CDR3aa: CASSFVANGGYNEQFF
CDR3nt: TGTGCCAGCAGCTTCGTCGCAAACGGAGGGTACAATGAGCAGTTCTTC

d_gene: .
v_gene: TRBV7-9
j_gene: TRBJ2-5
abundance: .
CDR3aa: CASSLSGGGRGETQYF
CDR3nt: TGTGCCAGCAGCTTAAGTGGCGGGGGAAGGGGGGAGACCCAGTACTTC

d_gene: TRBD2
v_gene: TRBV11-2
j_gene: TRBJ2-3
abundance: .
CDR3aa: CASSLGLAGALINTDTQYF
CDR3nt: TGTGCCAGCAGCTTAGGCCTAGCGGGGGCCCTGATAAACACAGATACGCAGTATTTT

d_gene: .
v_gene: TRBV19
j_gene: TRBJ2-3
abundance: .
CDR3aa: CASSIPFFPDTQYF
CDR3nt: TGTGCCAGTAGTATCCCCTTTTTTCCAGATACGCAGTATTTT

d_gene: TRBD1
v_gene: TRBV11-2
j_gene: TRBJ1-1
abundance: once
CDR3aa: CASSLVQGGTEAFF
CDR3nt: TGTGCCAGCAGCTTAGTCCAGGGGGGCACTGAAGCTTTCTTT

d_gene: TRBD1
v_gene: TRBV18
j_gene: TRBJ2-2
abundance: once
CDR3aa: CASSPGEGTGTGELFF
CDR3nt: TGTGCCAGCTCACCGGGAGAGGGGACAGGGACCGGGGAGCTGTTTTTT

d_gene: .
v_gene: TRBV6-5
j_gene: TRBJ1-6
abundance: .
CDR3aa: CASSYSRGGNSPLHF
CDR3nt: TGTGCCAGCAGTTACTCGAGAGGGGGAAATTCACCCCTCCACTTT

d_gene: .
v_gene: TRBV9
j_gene: TRBJ2-5
abundance: .
CDR3aa: CASSQGGTQYF
CDR3nt: TGTGCCAGCAGCCAGGGAGGAACCCAGTACTTC

d_gene: .
v_gene: TRBV18
j_gene: TRBJ1-1
abundance: once
CDR3aa: CASSPLNFGTNTEAFF
CDR3nt: TGTGCCAGCTCACCACTCAATTTCGGGACAAACACTGAAGCTTTCTTT

d_gene: .
v_gene: TRBV29-1
j_gene: TRBJ1-6
abundance: .
CDR3aa: CSVGSSYNSPLHF
CDR3nt: TGCAGCGTTGGTAGCTCCTATAATTCACCCCTCCACTTT

d_gene: .
v_gene: TRBV15
j_gene: TRBJ2-7
abundance: .
CDR3aa: CATSSSNRQYEQYF
CDR3nt: TGTGCCACCAGCAGTTCAAACAGGCAATACGAGCAGTACTTC

d_gene: TRBD1
v_gene: TRBV11-2
j_gene: TRBJ1-6
abundance: .
CDR3aa: CASSFYRGSSYNSPLHF
CDR3nt: TGTGCCAGCAGCTTCTACAGGGGTAGCTCCTATAATTCACCCCTCCACTTT

d_gene: .
v_gene: TRBV19
j_gene: TRBJ1-4
abundance: once
CDR3aa: CATRNEKLFF
CDR3nt: TGTGCCACCCGTAATGAAAAACTGTTTTTT

d_gene: .
v_gene: TRBV7-9
j_gene: TRBJ1-5
abundance: few
CDR3aa: CASSLGEGVIEPQHF
CDR3nt: TGTGCCAGCAGCTTAGGCGAAGGAGTCATAGAGCCCCAGCATTTT

d_gene: .
v_gene: TRBV15
j_gene: TRBJ2-3
abundance: .
CDR3aa: CATSRDPFITEVTDTQYF
CDR3nt: TGTGCCACCAGCAGAGACCCTTTCATTACGGAGGTAACAGATACGCAGTATTTT

d_gene: TRBD1
v_gene: TRBV5-6
j_gene: TRBJ1-1
abundance: .
CDR3aa: CASSYAGGAEAFF
CDR3nt: TGTGCCAGCAGCTATGCAGGGGGAGCTGAAGCTTTCTTT

d_gene: TRBD2
v_gene: TRBV29-1
j_gene: TRBJ2-5
abundance: .
CDR3aa: CSVASWAGGQTQYF
CDR3nt: TGCAGCGTCGCCTCCTGGGCGGGGGGGCAGACCCAGTACTTC

d_gene: TRBD2
v_gene: TRBV19
j_gene: TRBJ2-7
abundance: .
CDR3aa: CASSPGGSAYEQYF
CDR3nt: TGTGCCAGTAGTCCGGGGGGGAGCGCCTACGAGCAGTACTTC

d_gene: .
v_gene: TRBV6-5
j_gene: TRBJ1-2
abundance: .
CDR3aa: CASSYSTGGAHYTF
CDR3nt: TGTGCCAGCAGTTACTCGACGGGGGGCGCCCACTACACCTTC

d_gene: TRBD2
v_gene: TRBV7-9
j_gene: TRBJ2-1
abundance: .
CDR3aa: CASSNLAGAYNEQFF
CDR3nt: TGTGCCAGCAGCAACCTAGCGGGGGCCTACAATGAGCAGTTCTTC

d_gene: .
v_gene: TRBV7-9
j_gene: TRBJ1-1
abundance: .
CDR3aa: CASSRGEGTEAFF
CDR3nt: TGTGCCAGCAGCCGCGGTGAGGGCACTGAAGCTTTCTTT

d_gene: .
v_gene: TRBV29-1
j_gene: TRBJ2-7
abundance: .
CDR3aa: CSVEYGGAHEQYF
CDR3nt: TGCAGCGTTGAATATGGCGGGGCCCACGAGCAGTACTTC

d_gene: .
v_gene: TRBV19
j_gene: TRBJ1-1
abundance: .
CDR3aa: CASSINSNTEAFF
CDR3nt: TGTGCCAGTAGTATAAACAGCAACACTGAAGCTTTCTTT

d_gene: TRBD1
v_gene: TRBV19
j_gene: TRBJ2-4
abundance: once
CDR3aa: CASSLTGQGYLAKNIQYF
CDR3nt: TGTGCCAGTAGTCTCACGGGACAGGGCTACCTAGCCAAAAACATTCAGTACTTC

d_gene: TRBD1
v_gene: TRBV29-1
j_gene: TRBJ2-7
abundance: .
CDR3aa: CSAQTGTGLIGEQYF
CDR3nt: TGCAGCGCTCAGACCGGGACAGGGCTGATTGGCGAGCAGTACTTC

d_gene: .
v_gene: TRBV13
j_gene: TRBJ2-7
abundance: .
CDR3aa: CASSPPRPTESYEQYF
CDR3nt: TGTGCCAGCAGCCCGCCCAGGCCAACAGAATCCTACGAGCAGTACTTC

d_gene: .
v_gene: TRBV11-2
j_gene: TRBJ1-2
abundance: .
CDR3aa: CASSLVTRIYGYTF
CDR3nt: TGTGCCAGCAGCTTAGTAACAAGAATCTATGGCTACACCTTC

d_gene: .
v_gene: TRBV5-4
j_gene: TRBJ1-2
abundance: .
CDR3aa: CASTHPTGIAYGYTF
CDR3nt: TGTGCCAGCACCCATCCAACAGGCATAGCATATGGCTACACCTTC

d_gene: TRBD1
v_gene: TRBV2
j_gene: TRBJ2-7
abundance: .
CDR3aa: CASSPPTGAKNYEQYF
CDR3nt: TGTGCCAGCAGTCCCCCGACAGGGGCCAAGAACTACGAGCAGTACTTC

d_gene: TRBD1
v_gene: TRBV5-1
j_gene: TRBJ1-1
abundance: few
CDR3aa: CASSPGQGDSAFF
CDR3nt: TGCGCCAGCAGTCCGGGACAGGGTGATTCGGCTTTCTTT

d_gene: .
v_gene: TRBV3-1/TRBV3-2
j_gene: TRBJ1-1
abundance: once
CDR3aa: CASSQSVGGEAFF
CDR3nt: TGTGCCAGCAGCCAATCGGTAGGGGGTGAAGCTTTCTTT

d_gene: TRBD1
v_gene: TRBV29-1
j_gene: TRBJ2-5
abundance: .
CDR3aa: CSVDGGDRINQETQYF
CDR3nt: TGCAGCGTTGATGGTGGGGACAGGATAAACCAAGAGACCCAGTACTTC

d_gene: .
v_gene: TRBV3-1/TRBV3-2
j_gene: TRBJ2-2
abundance: .
CDR3aa: CASSQGGAETGELFF
CDR3nt: TGTGCCAGCAGCCAGGGCGGAGCGGAGACCGGGGAGCTGTTTTTT

d_gene: TRBD2
v_gene: TRBV27
j_gene: TRBJ2-7
abundance: .
CDR3aa: CASSLSGSGGNEQYF
CDR3nt: TGTGCCAGCTCCCTCAGCGGTAGCGGGGGCAACGAGCAGTACTTC

d_gene: TRBD2
v_gene: TRBV6-5
j_gene: TRBJ2-5
abundance: .
CDR3aa: CATRREEYQETQYF
CDR3nt: TGTGCCACAAGACGGGAGGAGTACCAAGAGACCCAGTACTTC

d_gene: .
v_gene: TRBV7-9
j_gene: TRBJ1-1
abundance: .
CDR3aa: CASSLGEIMNTEAFF
CDR3nt: TGTGCCAGCAGCTTAGGCGAGATCATGAACACTGAAGCTTTCTTT

d_gene: .
v_gene: TRBV7-2
j_gene: TRBJ2-1
abundance: few
CDR3aa: CASSLDRFRGEQFF
CDR3nt: TGTGCCAGCAGCCTCGACAGGTTTAGGGGTGAGCAGTTCTTC

d_gene: TRBD1
v_gene: TRBV7-9
j_gene: TRBJ1-2
abundance: few
CDR3aa: CASSLTGGYGYTF
CDR3nt: TGTGCCAGCAGCCTTACAGGGGGATATGGCTACACCTTC

d_gene: TRBD1
v_gene: TRBV9
j_gene: TRBJ1-1
abundance: .
CDR3aa: CASSPPGGTEAFF
CDR3nt: TGTGCCAGCAGCCCTCCAGGGGGCACTGAAGCTTTCTTT

d_gene: TRBD2
v_gene: TRBV28
j_gene: TRBJ2-1
abundance: .
CDR3aa: CASSSGGSTSYNEQFF
CDR3nt: TGTGCCAGCAGCAGCGGGGGGTCGACTTCCTACAATGAGCAGTTCTTC

d_gene: .
v_gene: TRBV7-2
j_gene: TRBJ1-5
abundance: .
CDR3aa: CASSLNRGQPQHF
CDR3nt: TGTGCCAGCAGCTTAAACCGGGGTCAGCCCCAGCATTTT

d_gene: TRBD1
v_gene: TRBV9
j_gene: TRBJ2-7
abundance: .
CDR3aa: CASSVSGTGTYEQYF
CDR3nt: TGTGCCAGCAGCGTCTCCGGGACAGGTACCTACGAGCAGTACTTC

d_gene: .
v_gene: TRBV5-6
j_gene: TRBJ2-5
abundance: .
CDR3aa: CASSLGTVYQETQYF
CDR3nt: TGTGCCAGCAGCTTGGGGACAGTGTACCAAGAGACCCAGTACTTC

d_gene: TRBD1
v_gene: TRBV10-1
j_gene: TRBJ1-2
abundance: few
CDR3aa: CASSATGTNYGYTF
CDR3nt: TGCGCCAGCAGTGCGACAGGGACTAACTATGGCTACACCTTC

d_gene: TRBD1
v_gene: TRBV12-3/TRBV12-4
j_gene: TRBJ1-6
abundance: few
CDR3aa: CASSGTGSSPLHF
CDR3nt: TGTGCCAGCAGCGGGACAGGGAGCTCACCCCTCCACTTT

d_gene: .
v_gene: TRBV18
j_gene: TRBJ2-2
abundance: .
CDR3aa: CASSPLLQLWGDTGELFF
CDR3nt: TGTGCCAGCTCACCATTACTCCAACTTTGGGGCGACACCGGGGAGCTGTTTTTT

d_gene: .
v_gene: TRBV12-3/TRBV12-4
j_gene: TRBJ1-5
abundance: .
CDR3aa: CASSLAVEQPQHF
CDR3nt: TGTGCCAGCAGTTTAGCGGTAGAGCAGCCCCAGCATTTT

d_gene: TRBD1
v_gene: TRBV28
j_gene: TRBJ2-7
abundance: once
CDR3aa: CASSPTWTGTHEQYF
CDR3nt: TGTGCCAGCAGTCCCACCTGGACAGGTACCCACGAGCAGTACTTC

d_gene: .
v_gene: TRBV2
j_gene: TRBJ1-5
abundance: few
CDR3aa: CASSDTGMHQPQHF
CDR3nt: TGTGCCAGCAGTGATACGGGGATGCATCAGCCCCAGCATTTT

d_gene: TRBD1
v_gene: TRBV3-1/TRBV3-2
j_gene: TRBJ2-7
abundance: .
CDR3aa: CASSPGQGDFYEQYF
CDR3nt: TGTGCCAGCAGCCCCGGACAGGGGGATTTCTACGAGCAGTACTTC

d_gene: TRBD2
v_gene: TRBV5-1
j_gene: TRBJ2-5
abundance: .
CDR3aa: CASSFILTSGEAQETQYF
CDR3nt: TGCGCCAGCAGCTTCATTCTGACTAGCGGGGAGGCTCAAGAGACCCAGTACTTC

d_gene: TRBD1
v_gene: TRBV2
j_gene: TRBJ2-5
abundance: .
CDR3aa: CASRAGQGANGQETQYF
CDR3nt: TGTGCCAGCAGGGCGGGACAGGGGGCGAACGGGCAAGAGACCCAGTACTTC

d_gene: .
v_gene: TRBV15
j_gene: TRBJ1-6
abundance: once
CDR3aa: CATSRRLDGTLHF
CDR3nt: TGTGCCACCAGCAGAAGACTGGACGGGACCCTCCACTTT